This T cell receptor beta chain was observed in a study of identical twins. TCRdb re-called the 5' RACE reads through MiXCR, storing one row per CDR3 protein. This sample has some 200,000 distinct CDR3 sequences, with more than 6.5% found just once. The CDR3 sequence is 16 residues long. The J segment lost 1 base and the V segment lost 4 bases, leaving 2 bases of the junction unmatched. Germline values: CDR1 ENHRY, CDR2 SYGVKD. This clonotype was counted at least ten times. These data were also reused for a study on yellow fever vaccine responses in identical twins.

This clonotype was sampled from a woman between 18 and 30 years old in good health. The chain joins TRBV10-3 to TRBJ2-1, with 12 positions matching TRBD2. Sequencing was done on a sample of memory (CD45RO+) T cells sorted from blood. CDR3 bases: TGTGCCATCAGTGGGACTAGCGGGACTTCCTACAATGAGCAGTTCTTC. Translation gives CAISGTSGTSYNEQFF.